This T cell receptor (beta chain) is drawn from a study of blood T cell repertoires in COVID-19. Study as a whole: The cDNA or gDNA used as material had been derived from T cells, B-cell-depleted T cells, or PBMCs.

As handled by the study authors: Cell counts per sample came from amplifying reference gene primers. The repertoire was sequenced with immunoSEQ multiplex PCR; TCRdb's copy has only in-frame clones and lacks some. That table furnishes V, J and clone size, whereas the DNA furnished D and trimming. The table lists about 81,000 clones, around 82% of them singletons. This CDR3 region has 15 residues. Germline V gene sequence: CDR1 SGHTA, CDR2 FQGNSA. Between the trimmed V and J ends, which lost 2 bases and 0 bases, there was a span of 9 bases. V and J are TRBV7-2 and TRBJ2-3; D unresolved. Sequencing was carried out using peripheral blood. The origin of this receptor is a human donor in a cohort sampled during active COVID-19. CDR3 nucleotide sequence: TGTGCCAGCAGCTTATGGGCGAGTAGCACAGATACGCAGTATTTT. Translating gives CASSLWASSTDTQYF. The variable domain in full, completed from reference TRBV7-2 and TRBJ2-3, reads GAGVSQSPSNKVTEKGKDVELRCDPISGHTALYWYRQSLGQGLEFLIYFQGNSAPDKSGLPSDRFSAERTGGSVSTLTIQRTQQEDSAVYLCASSLWASSTDTQYFGPGTRLTVL.